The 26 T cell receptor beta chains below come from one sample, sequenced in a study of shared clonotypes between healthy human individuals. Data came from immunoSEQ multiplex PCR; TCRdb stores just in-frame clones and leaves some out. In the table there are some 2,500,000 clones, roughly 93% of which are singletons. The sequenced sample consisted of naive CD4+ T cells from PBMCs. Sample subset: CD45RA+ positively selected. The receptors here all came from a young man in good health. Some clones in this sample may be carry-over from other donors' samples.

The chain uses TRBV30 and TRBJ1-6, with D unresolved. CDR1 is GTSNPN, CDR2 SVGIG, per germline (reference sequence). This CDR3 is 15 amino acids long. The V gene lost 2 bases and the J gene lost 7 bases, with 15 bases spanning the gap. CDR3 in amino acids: CAWSPLMSRNSPLHF. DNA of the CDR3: TGTGCCTGGAGTCCCCTAATGTCGCGGAATTCACCCCTCCACTTT.

The CDR3 DNA is TGCGCCAGCTCCGGGACTAGCGTGCTTTCGAACACCGGGGAGCTGTTTTTT. Protein sequence: CASSGTSVLSNTGELFF. The J gene is TRBJ2-2, the V gene TRBV5-1; 10 positions match TRBD2. CDR3 length equals 17 residues. Germline V gives CDR1 SGHRS, CDR2 YFSETQ. V was clipped by 7 bases and J by 0 bases; unmatched bases: 9. The whole variable domain, remainder taken from reference TRBV5-1 and TRBJ2-2, is KAGVTQTPRYLIKTRGQQVTLSCSPISGHRSVSWYQQTPGQGLQFLFEYFSETQRNKGNFPGRFSGRQFSNSRSEMNVSTLELGDSALYLCASSGTSVLSNTGELFFGEGSRLTVL.

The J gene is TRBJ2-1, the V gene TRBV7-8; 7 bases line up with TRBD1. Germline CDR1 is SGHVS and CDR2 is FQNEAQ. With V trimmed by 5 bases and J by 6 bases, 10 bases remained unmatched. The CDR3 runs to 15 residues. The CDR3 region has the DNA TGTGCCAGCAGCCGCAGGGGGAGTCGGGTCAATGAGCAGTTCTTC. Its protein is CASSRRGSRVNEQFF.

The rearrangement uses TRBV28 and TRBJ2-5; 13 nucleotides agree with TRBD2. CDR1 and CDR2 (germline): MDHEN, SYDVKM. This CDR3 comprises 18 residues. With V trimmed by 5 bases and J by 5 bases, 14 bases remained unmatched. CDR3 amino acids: CASSLSGTSGTVKETQYF. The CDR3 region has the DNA TGTGCCAGCAGTCTGTCCGGGACTAGCGGGACCGTCAAGGAGACCCAGTACTTC.

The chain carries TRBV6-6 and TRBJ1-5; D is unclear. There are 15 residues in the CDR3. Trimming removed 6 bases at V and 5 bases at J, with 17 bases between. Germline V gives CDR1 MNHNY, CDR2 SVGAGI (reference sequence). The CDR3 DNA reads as TGTGCCAGCAGGCCCGACGGATCCTCTGATCAGCCCCAGCATTTT. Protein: CASRPDGSSDQPQHF.

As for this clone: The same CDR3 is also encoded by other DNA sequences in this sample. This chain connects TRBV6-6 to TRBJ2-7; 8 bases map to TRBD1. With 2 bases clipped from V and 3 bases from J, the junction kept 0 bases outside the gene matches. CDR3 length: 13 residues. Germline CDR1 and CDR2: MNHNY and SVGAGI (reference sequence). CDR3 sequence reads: CASSYGTGYEQYF. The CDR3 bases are TGTGCCAGCAGTTACGGGACAGGCTACGAGCAGTACTTC.

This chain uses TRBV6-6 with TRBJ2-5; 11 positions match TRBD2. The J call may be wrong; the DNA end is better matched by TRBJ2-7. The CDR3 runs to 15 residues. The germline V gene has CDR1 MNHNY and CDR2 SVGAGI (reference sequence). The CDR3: CASSQGLAVSYEQYF. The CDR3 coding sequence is TGTGCCAGCAGCCAGGGACTAGCGGTTAGCTACGAGCAGTACTTC.

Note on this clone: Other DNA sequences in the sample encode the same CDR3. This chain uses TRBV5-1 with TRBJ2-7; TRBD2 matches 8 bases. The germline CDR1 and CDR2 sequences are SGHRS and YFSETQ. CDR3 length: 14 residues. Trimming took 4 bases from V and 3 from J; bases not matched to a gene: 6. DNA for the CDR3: TGCGCCAGCAGCCCCGGGACTAGTAACTACGAGCAGTACTTC. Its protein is CASSPGTSNYEQYF.

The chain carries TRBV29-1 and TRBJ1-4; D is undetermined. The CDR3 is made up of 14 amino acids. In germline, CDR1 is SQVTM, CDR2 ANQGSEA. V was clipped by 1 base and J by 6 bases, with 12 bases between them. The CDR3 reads CSVEVGENHEKLFF. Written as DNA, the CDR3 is TGCAGCGTTGAAGTAGGAGAAAATCATGAAAAACTGTTTTTT.

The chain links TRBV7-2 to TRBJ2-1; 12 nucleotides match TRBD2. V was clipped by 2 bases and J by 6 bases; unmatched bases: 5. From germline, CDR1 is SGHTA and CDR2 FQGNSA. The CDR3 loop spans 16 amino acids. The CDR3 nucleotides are TGTGCCAGCAGCTTATCTAGCGGGAGGGCCTTCAATGAGCAGTTCTTC. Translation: CASSLSSGRAFNEQFF.

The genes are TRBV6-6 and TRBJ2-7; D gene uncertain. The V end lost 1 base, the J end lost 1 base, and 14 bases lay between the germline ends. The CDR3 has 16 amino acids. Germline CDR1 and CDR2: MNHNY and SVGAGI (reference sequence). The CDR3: CASSYLTGPTSYEQYF. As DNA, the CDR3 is TGTGCCAGCAGTTACTTAACTGGACCGACGTCCTACGAGCAGTACTTC.

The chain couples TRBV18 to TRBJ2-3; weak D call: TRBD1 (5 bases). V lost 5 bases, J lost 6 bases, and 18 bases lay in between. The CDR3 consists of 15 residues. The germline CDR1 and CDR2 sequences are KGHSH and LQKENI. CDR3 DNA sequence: TGTGCCAGCTCAGCTTCTCGGACCCCAGGGGATACGCAGTATTTT. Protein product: CASSASRTPGDTQYF.

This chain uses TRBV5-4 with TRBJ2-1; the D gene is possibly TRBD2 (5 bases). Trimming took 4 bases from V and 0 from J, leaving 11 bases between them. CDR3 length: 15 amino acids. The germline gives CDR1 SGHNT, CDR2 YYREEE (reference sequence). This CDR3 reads CASSTRASSYNEQFF. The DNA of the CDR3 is TGTGCCAGCAGCACGCGGGCGAGCTCCTACAATGAGCAGTTCTTC.

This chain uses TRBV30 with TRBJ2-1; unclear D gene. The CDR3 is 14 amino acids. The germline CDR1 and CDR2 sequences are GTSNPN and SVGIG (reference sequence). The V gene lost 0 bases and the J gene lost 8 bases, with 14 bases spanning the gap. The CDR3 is CAWSVLVGSDEQFF. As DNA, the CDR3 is TGTGCCTGGAGTGTACTGGTAGGGTCCGATGAGCAGTTCTTC.

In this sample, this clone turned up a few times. CDR3 in amino acids: CASSLDYNTGELFF. DNA for the CDR3: TGTGCCAGCAGCCTCGACTACAACACCGGGGAGCTGTTTTTT. V and J are TRBV11-2 and TRBJ2-2; possible D gene TRBD2, 5 bases. Germline-derived CDR1 and CDR2 are SGHAT and FQNNGV. Trimming removed 5 bases at V and 2 bases at J, with 9 bases between. CDR3 length: 14 residues.

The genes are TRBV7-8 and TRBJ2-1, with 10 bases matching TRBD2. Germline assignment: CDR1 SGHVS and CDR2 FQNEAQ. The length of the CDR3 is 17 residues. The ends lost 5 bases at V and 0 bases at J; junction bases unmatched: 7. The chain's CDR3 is CASSQQPSGSSYNEQFF. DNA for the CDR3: TGTGCCAGCAGCCAGCAACCTAGCGGGAGCTCCTACAATGAGCAGTTCTTC.

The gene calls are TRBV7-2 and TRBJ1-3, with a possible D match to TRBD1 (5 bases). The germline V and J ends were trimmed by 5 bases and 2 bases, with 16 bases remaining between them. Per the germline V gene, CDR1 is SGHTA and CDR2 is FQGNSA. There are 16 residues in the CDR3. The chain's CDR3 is CASSIRDSGTGNTIYF. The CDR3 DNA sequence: TGTGCCAGCAGCATCCGGGACTCCGGCACTGGAAACACCATATATTTT.

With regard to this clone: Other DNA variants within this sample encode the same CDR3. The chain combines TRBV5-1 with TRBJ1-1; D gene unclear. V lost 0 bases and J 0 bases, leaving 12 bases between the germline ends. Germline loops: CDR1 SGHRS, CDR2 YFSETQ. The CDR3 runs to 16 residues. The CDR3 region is CASSLAPAGMNTEAFF. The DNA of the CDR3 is TGCGCCAGCAGCTTGGCCCCGGCGGGTATGAACACTGAAGCTTTCTTT.

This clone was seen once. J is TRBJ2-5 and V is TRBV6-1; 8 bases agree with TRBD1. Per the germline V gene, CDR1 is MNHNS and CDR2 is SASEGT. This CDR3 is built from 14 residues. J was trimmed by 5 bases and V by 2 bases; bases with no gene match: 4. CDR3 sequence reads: CASSEQGAAETQYF. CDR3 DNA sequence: TGTGCCAGCAGTGAACAGGGGGCAGCTGAGACCCAGTACTTC.

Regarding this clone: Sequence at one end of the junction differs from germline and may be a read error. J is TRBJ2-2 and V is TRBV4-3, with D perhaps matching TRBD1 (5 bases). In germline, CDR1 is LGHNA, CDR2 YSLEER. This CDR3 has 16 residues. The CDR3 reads CAGSQVRVRDTGELFF. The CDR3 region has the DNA TGCGCCGGCAGCCAAGTCAGGGTTAGGGACACCGGGGAGCTGTTTTTT.

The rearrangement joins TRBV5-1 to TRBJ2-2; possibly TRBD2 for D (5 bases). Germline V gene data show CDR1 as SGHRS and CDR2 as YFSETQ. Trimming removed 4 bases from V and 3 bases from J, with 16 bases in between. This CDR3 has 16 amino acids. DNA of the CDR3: TGCGCCAGCAGCCAGACCGGAGCGAGGGACACCGGGGAGCTGTTTTTT. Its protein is CASSQTGARDTGELFF.

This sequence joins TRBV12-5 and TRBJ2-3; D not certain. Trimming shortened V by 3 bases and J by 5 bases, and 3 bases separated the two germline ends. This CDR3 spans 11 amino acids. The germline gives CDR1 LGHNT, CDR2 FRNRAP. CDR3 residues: CASGFGDTQYF. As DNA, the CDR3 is TGTGCTAGTGGTTTTGGAGATACGCAGTATTTT.

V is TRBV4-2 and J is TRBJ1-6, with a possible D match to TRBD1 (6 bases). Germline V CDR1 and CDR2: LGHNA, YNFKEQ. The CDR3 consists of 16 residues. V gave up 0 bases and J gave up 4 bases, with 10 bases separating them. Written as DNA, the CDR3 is TGTGCCAGCAGCCAAGAGGGGGGCGGTTATAATTCACCCCTCCACTTT. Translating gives CASSQEGGGYNSPLHF.

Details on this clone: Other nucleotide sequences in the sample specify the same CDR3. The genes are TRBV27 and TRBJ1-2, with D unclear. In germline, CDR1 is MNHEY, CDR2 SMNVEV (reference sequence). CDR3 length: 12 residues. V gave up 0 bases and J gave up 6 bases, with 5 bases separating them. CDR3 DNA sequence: TGTGCCAGCAGTTTATCAGGAGATGGCTACACCTTC. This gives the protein CASSLSGDGYTF.

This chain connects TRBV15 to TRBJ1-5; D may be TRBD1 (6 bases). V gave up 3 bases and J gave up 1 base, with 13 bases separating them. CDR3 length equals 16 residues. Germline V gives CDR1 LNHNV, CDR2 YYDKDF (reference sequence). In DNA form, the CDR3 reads TGTGCCACCAGCAGCAGGGGTCCTTTAAGCAATCAGCCCCAGCATTTT. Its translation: CATSSRGPLSNQPQHF.

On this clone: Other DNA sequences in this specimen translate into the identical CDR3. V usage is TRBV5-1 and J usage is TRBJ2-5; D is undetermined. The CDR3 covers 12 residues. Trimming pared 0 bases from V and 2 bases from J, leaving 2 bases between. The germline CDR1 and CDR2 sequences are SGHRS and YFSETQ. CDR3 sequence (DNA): TGCGCCAGCAGCTTGGCACAAGAGACCCAGTACTTC. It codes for CASSLAQETQYF.